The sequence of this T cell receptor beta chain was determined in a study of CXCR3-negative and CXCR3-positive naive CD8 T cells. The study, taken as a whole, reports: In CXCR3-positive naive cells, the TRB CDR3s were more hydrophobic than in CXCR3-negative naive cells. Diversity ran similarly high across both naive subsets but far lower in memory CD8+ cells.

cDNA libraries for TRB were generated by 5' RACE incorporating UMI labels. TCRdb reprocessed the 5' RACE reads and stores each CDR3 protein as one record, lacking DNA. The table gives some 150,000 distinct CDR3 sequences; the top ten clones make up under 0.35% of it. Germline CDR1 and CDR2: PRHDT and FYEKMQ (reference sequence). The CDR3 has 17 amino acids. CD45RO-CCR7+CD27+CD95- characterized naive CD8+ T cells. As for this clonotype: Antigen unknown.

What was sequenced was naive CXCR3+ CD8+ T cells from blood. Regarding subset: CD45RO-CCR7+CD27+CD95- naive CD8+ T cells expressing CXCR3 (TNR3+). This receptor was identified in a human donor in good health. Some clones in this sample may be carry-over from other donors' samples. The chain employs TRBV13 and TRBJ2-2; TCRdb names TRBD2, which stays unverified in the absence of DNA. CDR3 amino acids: CASSLGTGPDHTGELFF.